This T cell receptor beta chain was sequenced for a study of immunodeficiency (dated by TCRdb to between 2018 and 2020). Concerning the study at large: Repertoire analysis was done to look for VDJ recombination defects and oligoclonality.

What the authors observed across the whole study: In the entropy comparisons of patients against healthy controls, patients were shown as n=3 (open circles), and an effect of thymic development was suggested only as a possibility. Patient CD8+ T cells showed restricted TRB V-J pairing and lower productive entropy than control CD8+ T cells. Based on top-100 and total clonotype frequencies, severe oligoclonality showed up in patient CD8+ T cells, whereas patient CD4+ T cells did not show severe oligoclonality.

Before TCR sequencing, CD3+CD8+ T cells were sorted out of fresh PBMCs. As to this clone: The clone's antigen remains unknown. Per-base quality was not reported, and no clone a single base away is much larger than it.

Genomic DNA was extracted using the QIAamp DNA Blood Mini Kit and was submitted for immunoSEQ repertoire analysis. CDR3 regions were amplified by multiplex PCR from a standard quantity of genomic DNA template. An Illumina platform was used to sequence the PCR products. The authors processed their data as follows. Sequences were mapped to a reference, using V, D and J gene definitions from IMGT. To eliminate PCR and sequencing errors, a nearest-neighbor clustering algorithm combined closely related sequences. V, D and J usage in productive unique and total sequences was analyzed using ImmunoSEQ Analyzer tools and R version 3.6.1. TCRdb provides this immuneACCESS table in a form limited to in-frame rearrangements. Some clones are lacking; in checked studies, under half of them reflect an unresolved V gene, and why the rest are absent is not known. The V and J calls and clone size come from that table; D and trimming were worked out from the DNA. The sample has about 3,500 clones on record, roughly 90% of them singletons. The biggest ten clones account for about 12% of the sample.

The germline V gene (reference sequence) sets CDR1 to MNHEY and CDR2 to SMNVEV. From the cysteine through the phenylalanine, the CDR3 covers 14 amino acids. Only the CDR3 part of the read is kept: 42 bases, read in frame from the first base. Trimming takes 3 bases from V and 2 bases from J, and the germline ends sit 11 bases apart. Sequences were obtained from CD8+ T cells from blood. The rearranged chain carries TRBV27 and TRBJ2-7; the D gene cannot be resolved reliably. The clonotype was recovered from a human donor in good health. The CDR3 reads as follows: CASSFVGEPYEQYF. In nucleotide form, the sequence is TGTGCCAGCAGTTTTGTAGGAGAGCCCTACGAGCAGTACTTC.